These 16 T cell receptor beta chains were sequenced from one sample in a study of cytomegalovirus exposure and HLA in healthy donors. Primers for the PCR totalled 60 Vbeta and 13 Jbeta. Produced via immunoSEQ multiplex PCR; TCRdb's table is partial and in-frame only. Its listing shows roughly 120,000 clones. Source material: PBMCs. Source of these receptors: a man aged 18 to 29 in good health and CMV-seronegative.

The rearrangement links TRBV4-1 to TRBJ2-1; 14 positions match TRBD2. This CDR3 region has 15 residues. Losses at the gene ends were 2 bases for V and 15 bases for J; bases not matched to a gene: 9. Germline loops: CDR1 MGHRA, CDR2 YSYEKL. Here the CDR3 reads CASSQLGLAGGGRFF. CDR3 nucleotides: TGCGCCAGCAGCCAACTCGGACTAGCGGGAGGTGGTCGGTTCTTC.

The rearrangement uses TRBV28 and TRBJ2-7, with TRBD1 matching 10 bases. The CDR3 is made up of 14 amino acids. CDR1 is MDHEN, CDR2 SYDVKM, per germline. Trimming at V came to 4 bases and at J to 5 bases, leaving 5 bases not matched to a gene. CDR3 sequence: CASSSTGTGDEQYF. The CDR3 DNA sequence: TGTGCCAGCAGTTCCACCGGGACAGGGGACGAGCAGTACTTC.

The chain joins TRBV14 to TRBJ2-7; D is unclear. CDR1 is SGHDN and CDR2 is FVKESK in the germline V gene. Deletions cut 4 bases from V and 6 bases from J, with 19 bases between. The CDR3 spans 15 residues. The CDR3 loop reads CASSPEHRILVEQYF. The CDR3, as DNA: TGTGCCAGCAGCCCGGAGCATCGGATTTTGGTCGAGCAGTACTTC.

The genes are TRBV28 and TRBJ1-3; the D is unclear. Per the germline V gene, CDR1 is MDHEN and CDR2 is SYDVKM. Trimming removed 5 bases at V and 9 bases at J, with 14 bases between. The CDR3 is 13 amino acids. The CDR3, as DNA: TGTGCCAGCAGTATAACCACACCCTCCACCATATATTTT. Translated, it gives CASSITTPSTIYF.

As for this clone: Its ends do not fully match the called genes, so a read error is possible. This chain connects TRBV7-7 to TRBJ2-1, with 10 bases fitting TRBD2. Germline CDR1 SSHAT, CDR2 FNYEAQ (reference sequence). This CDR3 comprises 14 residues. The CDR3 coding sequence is TGTGCTAGCAGCTCACTAGCGGGAAACAATGAGCAGTTCTTC. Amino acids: CASSSLAGNNEQFF.

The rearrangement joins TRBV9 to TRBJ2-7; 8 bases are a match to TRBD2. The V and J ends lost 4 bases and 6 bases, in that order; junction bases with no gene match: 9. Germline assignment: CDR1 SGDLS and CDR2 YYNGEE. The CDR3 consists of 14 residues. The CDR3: CASSPGGAAFEQYF. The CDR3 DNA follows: TGTGCCAGCAGCCCCGGGGGGGCAGCATTCGAGCAGTACTTC.

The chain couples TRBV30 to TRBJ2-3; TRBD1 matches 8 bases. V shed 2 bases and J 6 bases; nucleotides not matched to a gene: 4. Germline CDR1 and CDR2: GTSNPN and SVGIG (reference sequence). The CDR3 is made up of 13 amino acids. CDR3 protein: CAWSPGGGDTQYF. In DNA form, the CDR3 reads TGTGCCTGGAGTCCAGGGGGCGGCGATACGCAGTATTTT.

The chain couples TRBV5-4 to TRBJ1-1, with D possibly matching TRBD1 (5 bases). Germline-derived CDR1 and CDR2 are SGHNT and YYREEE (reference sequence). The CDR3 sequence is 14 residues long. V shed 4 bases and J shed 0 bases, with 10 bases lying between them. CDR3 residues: CASSDRDLNTEAFF. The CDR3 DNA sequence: TGTGCCAGCAGCGACCGGGACTTGAACACTGAAGCTTTCTTT.

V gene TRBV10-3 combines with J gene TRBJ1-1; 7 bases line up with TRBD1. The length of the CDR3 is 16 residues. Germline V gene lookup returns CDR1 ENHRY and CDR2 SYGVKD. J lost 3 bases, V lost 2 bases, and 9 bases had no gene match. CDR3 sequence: CAISEVSPGGHTEAFF. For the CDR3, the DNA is TGTGCCATCAGTGAGGTTTCACCAGGGGGGCACACTGAAGCTTTCTTT.

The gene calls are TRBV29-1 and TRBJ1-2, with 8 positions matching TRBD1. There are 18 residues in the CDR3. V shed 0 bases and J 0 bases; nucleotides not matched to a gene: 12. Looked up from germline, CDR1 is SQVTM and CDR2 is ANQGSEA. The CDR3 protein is CSVEDLEGRQGTNYGYTF. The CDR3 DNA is TGCAGCGTTGAAGATCTTGAGGGCCGACAGGGGACTAACTATGGCTACACCTTC. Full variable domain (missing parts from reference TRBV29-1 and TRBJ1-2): SAVISQKPSRDICQRGTSLTIQCQVDSQVTMMFWYRQQPGQSLTLIATANQGSEATYESGFVIDKFPISRPNLTFSTLTVSNMSPEDSSIYLCSVEDLEGRQGTNYGYTFGSGTRLTVV.

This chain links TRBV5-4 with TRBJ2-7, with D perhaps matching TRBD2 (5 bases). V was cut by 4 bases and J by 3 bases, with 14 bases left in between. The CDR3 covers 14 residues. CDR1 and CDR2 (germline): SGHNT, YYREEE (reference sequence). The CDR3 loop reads CASSPGLGSYEQYF. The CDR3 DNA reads TGTGCCAGCAGCCCTGGACTGGGCAGCTACGAGCAGTACTTC.

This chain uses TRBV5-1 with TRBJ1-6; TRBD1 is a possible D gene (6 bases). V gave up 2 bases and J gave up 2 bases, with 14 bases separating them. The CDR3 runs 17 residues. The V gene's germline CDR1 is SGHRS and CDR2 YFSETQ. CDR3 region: CASSLEGESTYNSPLHF. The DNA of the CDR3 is TGCGCCAGCAGCTTAGAGGGGGAGTCGACCTATAATTCACCCCTCCACTTT.

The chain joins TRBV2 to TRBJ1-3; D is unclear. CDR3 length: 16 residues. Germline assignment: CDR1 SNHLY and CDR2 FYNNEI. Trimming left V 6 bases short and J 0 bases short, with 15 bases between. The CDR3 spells CASSPGLSLSGNTIYF. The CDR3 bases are TGTGCCAGCAGCCCCGGACTGTCCCTCTCTGGAAACACCATATATTTT.

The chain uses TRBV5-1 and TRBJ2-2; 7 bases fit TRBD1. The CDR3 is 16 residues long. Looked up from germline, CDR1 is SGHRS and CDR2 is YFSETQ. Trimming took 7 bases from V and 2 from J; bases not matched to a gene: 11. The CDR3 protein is CASGESGTVNTGELFF. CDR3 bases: TGCGCCAGCGGGGAGTCCGGGACAGTAAACACCGGGGAGCTGTTTTTT.

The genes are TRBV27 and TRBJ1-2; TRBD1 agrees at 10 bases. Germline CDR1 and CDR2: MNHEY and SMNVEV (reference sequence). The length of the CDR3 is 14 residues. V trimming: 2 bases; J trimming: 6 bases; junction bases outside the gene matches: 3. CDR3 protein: CASSLTDRGHGYTF. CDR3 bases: TGTGCCAGCAGTTTAACCGACAGGGGGCATGGCTACACCTTC.

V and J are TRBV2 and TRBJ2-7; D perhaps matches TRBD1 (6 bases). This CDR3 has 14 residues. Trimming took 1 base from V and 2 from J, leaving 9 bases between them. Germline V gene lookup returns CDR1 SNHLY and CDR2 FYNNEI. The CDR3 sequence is CASSEGRGTYEQYF. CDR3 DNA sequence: TGTGCCAGCAGTGAAGGCAGGGGTACCTACGAGCAGTACTTC.